A few counts support the clone carrying this TCR beta chain. The target antigen is unknown. This record comes from a study of human T cells and chemical hapten exposure. Study-wide context: Donors were sensitized with 2% DPC on the upper inner arm.

Described time point: patch test 1, 2 weeks after DPC sensitization. Stated treatment: therapeutic diphenylcyclopropenone sensitization with weekly scalp DPC. As the library was built, unique molecular identifiers were attached to individual cDNA molecules. Each CDR3 protein is one row after TCRdb ran MiXCR on the RACE reads. The repertoire consists of about 74,000 distinct CDR3 sequences, with 25% to 40% occurring once and the leading ten covering approximately 9.1%. Overall study results and limits: Controls had significantly fewer large CDR3 similarity clusters than were formed by expanded TCRs.

Sequencing was performed on whole blood, taken in connection with sensitization to the hapten diphenylcyclopropenone (DPC). The clonotype comes from a man in his forties with alopecia areata. Some clones in this sample may be carry-over from other donors' samples.

The CDR3 reads CASRVLNEKLFF. In DNA form, the CDR3 reads TGTGCCAGCAGGGTTCTGAATGAAAAACTGTTTTTT. The rearrangement links TRBV12-3 or TRBV12-4 to TRBJ1-4; no reliable D call. Trimming pared 6 bases from V and 5 bases from J, leaving 7 bases between. The CDR3 is made up of 12 amino acids.